The 28 T cell receptor beta chains reported below all come from one sample, sequenced in a study of cytomegalovirus exposure and HLA in healthy donors. The PCR made use of 60 Vbeta and 13 Jbeta primers. Only in-frame clones appear in the TCRdb table, and some are missing; sequencing was by immunoSEQ multiplex PCR. The repertoire consists of over 200,000 clones, with around nine tenths occurring once and the leading ten covering 0.95% to 1.1%. The sample was PBMCs. These receptors came from a woman in her late teens or twenties in good health and CMV-seronegative.

The V and J genes are TRBV18 and TRBJ2-5; tentative D call: TRBD2 (6 bases). The CDR3 contains 13 residues. CDR1 and CDR2 (germline): KGHSH, LQKENI. Trimming removed 4 bases at V and 2 bases at J, with 8 bases between. The CDR3 bases are TGTGCCAGCTCACTCGGGAGACAAGAGACCCAGTACTTC. Its protein product is CASSLGRQETQYF.

The chain employs TRBV6-5 and TRBJ2-7; TRBD1 agrees at 8 bases. V was clipped by 6 bases and J by 3 bases; unmatched bases: 10. This CDR3 spans 15 amino acids. Germline values: CDR1 MNHEY, CDR2 SVGAGI. The CDR3 DNA sequence: TGTGCCAGCAGCTTCTCAGACAGGGGTTTCTACGAGCAGTACTTC. Its translation: CASSFSDRGFYEQYF.

The sample holds one count of this clone. This chain uses TRBV4-1 with TRBJ2-7, with D possibly TRBD1 on 6 matching bases. Germline V gene sequence: CDR1 MGHRA, CDR2 YSYEKL. The CDR3 covers 18 residues. V was cut by 2 bases and J by 0 bases, with 20 bases left in between. The CDR3, as DNA: TGCGCCAGCAGCCAATGGGGACATGGGTCCTTAACCTCCTACGAGCAGTACTTC. Amino acids: CASSQWGHGSLTSYEQYF.

The chain combines TRBV7-9 with TRBJ2-1; TRBD2 agrees at 13 bases. V gave up 5 bases and J gave up 6 bases; unmatched junction bases: 4. Germline V gene lookup returns CDR1 SEHNR and CDR2 FQNEAQ (reference sequence). CDR3 length equals 15 residues. CDR3 sequence reads: CASSKTSGRSNEQFF. CDR3 bases: TGTGCCAGCAGCAAGACTAGCGGGAGGTCCAATGAGCAGTTCTTC.

V gene TRBV6-4 combines with J gene TRBJ2-3; tentatively, D is TRBD1 (6 bases). CDR3 size: 15 residues. Germline CDR1 and CDR2: MRHNA and SNTAGT. V lost 2 bases to trimming and J lost 5 bases, with 14 bases between them. Here the CDR3 reads CASSDRGGGRDTQYF. The CDR3 DNA is TGTGCCAGCAGTGACAGAGGGGGTGGTCGAGATACGCAGTATTTT.

The chain carries TRBV2 and TRBJ2-1; TRBD1 matches at 10 bases. Germline V gene lookup returns CDR1 SNHLY and CDR2 FYNNEI. The V and J ends lost 3 bases and 9 bases, in that order; junction bases with no gene match: 5. The CDR3 has 14 residues. The CDR3 loop is CASSEDRGSVEQFF. CDR3 nucleotides: TGTGCCAGCAGTGAGGACAGGGGGTCGGTTGAGCAGTTCTTC.

The chain carries TRBV28 and TRBJ1-5; a possible D gene is TRBD1 (5 bases). V lost 2 bases to trimming and J lost 4 bases, with 15 bases between them. The germline CDR1 and CDR2 sequences are MDHEN and SYDVKM. CDR3 size: 16 residues. As DNA, the CDR3 is TGTGCCAGCAGTTTACTACCTCAGGGATCTAATCAGCCCCAGCATTTT. It specifies CASSLLPQGSNQPQHF.

The chain has TRBV9 and TRBJ1-5; D not certain. V lost 0 bases, J lost 2 bases, and 9 bases lay in between. Germline CDR1 and CDR2: SGDLS and YYNGEE. The CDR3 is made up of 15 amino acids. CDR3 DNA: TGTGCCAGCAGCGTAGGGACTAATGGCAATCAGCCCCAGCATTTT. Its protein is CASSVGTNGNQPQHF.

The chain couples TRBV19 to TRBJ2-5; D possibly corresponds to TRBD1 (6 bases). V shed 7 bases and J shed 5 bases, with 11 bases lying between them. The CDR3 runs 12 residues. The germline V gene encodes CDR1 LNHDA and CDR2 SQIVND (reference sequence). The DNA for the CDR3 is TGTGCCAGTAATCAGGGGTTGGAGACCCAGTACTTC. Its protein product is CASNQGLETQYF.

J is TRBJ2-3 and V is TRBV6-1; tentatively, D is TRBD2 (6 bases). The CDR3 sequence is 16 residues long. The V and J ends lost 3 bases and 0 bases respectively, with 13 bases between them. Germline CDR1 reads MNHNS; CDR2 reads SASEGT. CDR3 region: CASSDYGGPSTDTQYF. For the CDR3, the DNA is TGTGCCAGCAGTGATTACGGGGGTCCTAGCACAGATACGCAGTATTTT.

V usage is TRBV4-2 and J usage is TRBJ1-6, with 7 bases fitting TRBD1. The ends lost 0 bases at V and 9 bases at J; junction bases unmatched: 5. The germline V gene has CDR1 LGHNA and CDR2 YNFKEQ. CDR3 size: 15 residues. The CDR3 sequence: CASSQDDRVGSPLHF. The CDR3, as DNA: TGTGCCAGCAGCCAAGACGACAGGGTGGGTTCACCCCTCCACTTT.

This chain joins TRBV6-6 and TRBJ1-2; 7 nucleotides line up with TRBD1. J lost 5 bases, V lost 5 bases, and 5 bases had no gene match. CDR1 and CDR2 (germline): MNHNY, SVGAGI (reference sequence). There are 13 residues in the CDR3. The CDR3 sequence is CASSADRAYGYTF. CDR3 bases: TGTGCCAGCAGTGCCGACAGGGCTTATGGCTACACCTTC.

V and J are TRBV4-3 and TRBJ1-2; 11 bases align to TRBD1. The germline V gene has CDR1 LGHNA and CDR2 YSLEER. The CDR3 totals 14 residues. The V gene end was trimmed by 5 bases and the J gene end by 6 bases; junction bases not matched to a gene: 5. The CDR3 coding sequence is TGCGCCAGCAGCAGCCGGGACAGGGGGGATGGCTACACCTTC. Protein sequence: CASSSRDRGDGYTF.

The chain combines TRBV7-3 with TRBJ2-2; unclear D gene. Germline loops: CDR1 SGHTA, CDR2 FQGTGA. This CDR3 contains 14 residues. The V end was cut by 0 bases, the J end by 3 bases, with 5 bases between. CDR3 sequence (DNA): TGTGCCAGCAGCTTAACGTTCGACACCGGGGAGCTGTTTTTT. Protein sequence: CASSLTFDTGELFF.

CDR3 bases: TGTGCCAGCAGCCCTAGGGGGGGGACTAGCGCTGACAATGAGCAGTTCTTC. Translating gives CASSPRGGTSADNEQFF. The chain uses TRBV11-3 and TRBJ2-1; 10 bases map to TRBD2. The CDR3 runs to 17 residues. V lost 5 bases to trimming and J lost 5 bases; unmatched junction nucleotides: 12. Germline CDR1 is SGHNT and CDR2 is YENEEA.

This clone was seen a single time. V usage is TRBV2 and J usage is TRBJ2-2, with 10 bases that match TRBD2. CDR3 length: 17 residues. Trimming cost V 5 bases and J 2 bases; bases outside gene matches: 8. The germline V gene encodes CDR1 SNHLY and CDR2 FYNNEI. CDR3 in DNA: TGTGCCAGCAGTCATTCTAGCGGGGGACCTAACACCGGGGAGCTGTTTTTT. Its protein product is CASSHSSGGPNTGELFF.

The chain carries TRBV2 and TRBJ1-5; D unclear. This CDR3 has 17 amino acids. V lost 6 bases, J lost 3 bases, and 21 bases lay in between. Germline V gives CDR1 SNHLY, CDR2 FYNNEI. CDR3 bases: TGTGCCAGCAGCCCCCCCCACGTTGGGAGGAACAATCAGCCCCAGCATTTT. It encodes CASSPPHVGRNNQPQHF.

The chain carries TRBV6-1 and TRBJ1-6; no clear D. CDR3 length: 17 amino acids. CDR1 and CDR2 (germline): MNHNS, SASEGT. Between the trimmed V and J ends, which lost 2 bases and 8 bases, there was a span of 19 bases. CDR3 residues: CASSEIPWKEEDSPLHF. The DNA for the CDR3 is TGTGCCAGCAGTGAAATCCCTTGGAAAGAAGAGGATTCACCCCTCCACTTT.

The chain employs TRBV9 and TRBJ2-5; 7 bases line up with TRBD1. Germline loops: CDR1 SGDLS, CDR2 YYNGEE. CDR3 length equals 16 residues. V gave up 4 bases and J gave up 4 bases; unmatched junction bases: 13. The CDR3 DNA follows: TGTGCCAGCAGCCAAAGGGGACAGACCTCCGGAGAGACCCAGTACTTC. Its protein is CASSQRGQTSGETQYF.

The gene calls are TRBV20-1 and TRBJ1-2; the match to TRBD1 covers 9 bases. The CDR3 is 11 amino acids. Germline V CDR1 and CDR2: DFQATT, SNEGSKA (reference sequence). Trimming at V came to 6 bases and at J to 6 bases, leaving 2 bases not matched to a gene. The CDR3: CSAWDRDGYTF. Here the CDR3 DNA reads TGCAGTGCCTGGGACAGGGATGGCTACACCTTC.

In its sample, this clone was seen once. J is TRBJ1-5 and V is TRBV6-5, with D possibly TRBD1 on 5 matching bases. Trimming stripped 3 bases from V and 3 bases from J, with 12 bases between. The germline V gene has CDR1 MNHEY and CDR2 SVGAGI. The CDR3 is made up of 15 amino acids. CDR3 nucleotide sequence: TGTGCCAGCAGTTATATTGGGACTACCAATCAGCCCCAGCATTTT. Amino acids: CASSYIGTTNQPQHF.

The chain combines TRBV6-1 with TRBJ1-3; D is unclear. Germline V lookup: CDR1 MNHNS, CDR2 SASEGT. The CDR3 spans 14 residues. V was trimmed by 7 bases and J by 0 bases, leaving 10 bases between them. The CDR3, as DNA: TGTGCCAGCACTGGGCTAAACTCTGGAAACACCATATATTTT. It translates to CASTGLNSGNTIYF.

The chain links TRBV13 to TRBJ2-1, with 10 bases fitting TRBD2. This CDR3 has 14 residues. The germline V gene has CDR1 PRHDT and CDR2 FYEKMQ (reference sequence). After removal of 0 bases from V and 12 bases from J, the junction contained 5 bases not matched to a gene. DNA for the CDR3: TGTGCCAGCAGCTTAGGACTAGCGGGACTAAGGCAGTTCTTC. It codes for CASSLGLAGLRQFF.

The chain combines TRBV19 with TRBJ2-2, with TRBD2 as a possible D gene (5 bases). Trimming removed 4 bases at V and 5 bases at J, with 17 bases between. The CDR3 runs 16 residues. CDR1 LNHDA and CDR2 SQIVND come from the germline V gene (reference sequence). The CDR3 sequence: CASSRGSKVGTGELFF. The CDR3 nucleotides read TGTGCCAGTAGTAGAGGGAGTAAGGTGGGGACCGGGGAGCTGTTTTTT.

This rearrangement joins TRBV19 to TRBJ2-6, with D perhaps TRBD2 (7 bases). Germline lookup yields CDR1 LNHDA and CDR2 SQIVND (reference sequence). This CDR3 spans 18 amino acids. The V and J ends lost 3 bases and 2 bases respectively, with 17 bases between them. CDR3 sequence (DNA): TGTGCCAGTAGTATGGGGGGGGGCTTTCCCCCTGGGGCCAACGTCCTGACTTTC. Residues: CASSMGGGFPPGANVLTF.

This chain joins TRBV9 and TRBJ1-6, with D hard to call. CDR3 length equals 19 residues. CDR1 is SGDLS, CDR2 YYNGEE, per germline. V was pared by 0 bases and J by 6 bases, with 22 bases between. The CDR3 protein is CASSVGPRAVERGNSPLHF. The CDR3 DNA sequence: TGTGCCAGCAGCGTAGGCCCCCGAGCAGTTGAACGAGGTAATTCACCCCTCCACTTT.

The chain combines TRBV10-3 with TRBJ2-5; 8 bases match TRBD1. V shed 6 bases, J shed 7 bases, and the junction held 16 bases outside the gene matches. CDR1 ENHRY and CDR2 SYGVKD come from the germline V gene. The CDR3 runs 16 residues. For the CDR3, the DNA is TGTGCCATCAGCACGAATCAGGGGGCGTCAGGGTCGACCCAGTACTTC. Residues: CAISTNQGASGSTQYF.

The chain recombines TRBV5-4 with TRBJ2-5, with D possibly matching TRBD2 (5 bases). Germline-derived CDR1 and CDR2 are SGHNT and YYREEE (reference sequence). The CDR3 runs to 14 residues. Deletions cut 4 bases from V and 5 bases from J, with 15 bases between. The CDR3 here is CASSRVTRGETQYF. The CDR3 DNA reads as TGTGCCAGCAGCCGGGTGACGAGAGGGGAGACCCAGTACTTC.